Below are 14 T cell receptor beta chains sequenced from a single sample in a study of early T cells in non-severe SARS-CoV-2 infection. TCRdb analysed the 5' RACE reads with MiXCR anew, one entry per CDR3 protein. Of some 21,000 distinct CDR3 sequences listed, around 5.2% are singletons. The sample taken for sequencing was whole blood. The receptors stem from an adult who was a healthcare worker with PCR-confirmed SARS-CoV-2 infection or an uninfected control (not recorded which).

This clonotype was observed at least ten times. CDR3 in DNA: TGCAGTGCTAGTAACGGCTACGAGCAGTACTTC. It translates to CSASNGYEQYF. The rearrangement uses TRBV20-1 and TRBJ2-7; D gene uncertain. Trimming took 3 bases from V and 3 from J, leaving 6 bases between them. This CDR3 spans 11 amino acids. The germline CDR1 and CDR2 sequences are DFQATT and SNEGSKA (reference sequence).

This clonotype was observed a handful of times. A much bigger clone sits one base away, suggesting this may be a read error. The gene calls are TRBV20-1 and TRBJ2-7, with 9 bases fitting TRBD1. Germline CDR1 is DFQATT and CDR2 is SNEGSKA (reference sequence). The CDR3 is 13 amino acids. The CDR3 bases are TGCAGAGCTAGGGGGACAGGGACCTACGAGCAGTACTTC. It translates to CRARGTGTYEQYF.

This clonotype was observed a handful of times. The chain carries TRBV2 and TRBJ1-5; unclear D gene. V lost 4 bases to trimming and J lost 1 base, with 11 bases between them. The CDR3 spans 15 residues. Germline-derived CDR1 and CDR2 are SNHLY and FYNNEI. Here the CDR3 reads CASSVTGLSNQPQHF. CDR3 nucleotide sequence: TGTGCCAGCAGTGTAACCGGGCTGAGCAATCAGCCCCAGCATTTT.

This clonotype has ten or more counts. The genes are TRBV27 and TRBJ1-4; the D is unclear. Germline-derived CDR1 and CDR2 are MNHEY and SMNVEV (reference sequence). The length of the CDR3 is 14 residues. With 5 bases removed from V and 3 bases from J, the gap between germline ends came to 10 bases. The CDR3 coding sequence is TGTGCCAGCAGTCAGGACCGACCTAATGAAAAACTGTTTTTT. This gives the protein CASSQDRPNEKLFF.

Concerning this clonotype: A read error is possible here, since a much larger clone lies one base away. The CDR3 spells CASSFGLADYNVQFF. CDR3 nucleotides: TGTGCCAGCAGCTTCGGACTAGCGGACTACAATGTGCAGTTCTTC. The chain links TRBV7-2 to TRBJ2-1, with 10 bases matching TRBD2. CDR1 is SGHTA, CDR2 FQGNSA, per germline. The CDR3 length is 15 residues.

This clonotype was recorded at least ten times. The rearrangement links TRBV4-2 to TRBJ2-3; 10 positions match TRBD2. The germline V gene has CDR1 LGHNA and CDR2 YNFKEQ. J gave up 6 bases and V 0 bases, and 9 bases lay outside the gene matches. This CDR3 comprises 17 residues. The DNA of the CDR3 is TGTGCCAGCAGCCAAGATTATGGAGCGGGAGGGCGGGATACGCAGTATTTT. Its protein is CASSQDYGAGGRDTQYF.

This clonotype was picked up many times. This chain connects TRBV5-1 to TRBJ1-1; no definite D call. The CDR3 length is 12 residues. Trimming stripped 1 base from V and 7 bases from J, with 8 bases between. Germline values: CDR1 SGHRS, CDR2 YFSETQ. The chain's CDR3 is CASSLNGYEAFF. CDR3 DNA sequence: TGCGCCAGCAGCTTGAATGGGTATGAAGCTTTCTTT.

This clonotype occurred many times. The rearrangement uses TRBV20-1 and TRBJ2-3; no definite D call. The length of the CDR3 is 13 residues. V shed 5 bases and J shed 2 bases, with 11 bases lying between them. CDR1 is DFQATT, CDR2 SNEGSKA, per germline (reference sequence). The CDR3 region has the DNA TGCAGTGCTCGAAACGACGTCACAGATACGCAGTATTTT. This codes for CSARNDVTDTQYF.

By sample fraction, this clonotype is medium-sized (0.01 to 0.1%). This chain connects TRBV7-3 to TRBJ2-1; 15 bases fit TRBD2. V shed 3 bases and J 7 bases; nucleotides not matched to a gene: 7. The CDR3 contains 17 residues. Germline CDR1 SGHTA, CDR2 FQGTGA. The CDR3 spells CASSLGGTSGRSNEQFF. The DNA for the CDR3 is TGTGCCAGCAGCTTGGGTGGGACTAGCGGGAGGAGTAATGAGCAGTTCTTC.

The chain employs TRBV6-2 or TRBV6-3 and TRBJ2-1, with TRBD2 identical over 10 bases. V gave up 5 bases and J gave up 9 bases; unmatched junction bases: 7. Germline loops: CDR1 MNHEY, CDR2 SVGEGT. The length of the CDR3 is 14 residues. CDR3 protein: CASSPPSGSREQFF. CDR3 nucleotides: TGTGCCAGCAGTCCCCCTAGCGGGAGCCGTGAGCAGTTCTTC.

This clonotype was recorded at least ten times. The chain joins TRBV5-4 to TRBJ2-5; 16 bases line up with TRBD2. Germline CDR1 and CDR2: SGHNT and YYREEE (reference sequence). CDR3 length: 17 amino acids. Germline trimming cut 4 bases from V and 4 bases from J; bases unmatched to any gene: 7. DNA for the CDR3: TGTGCCAGCAGCCCGGGACTAGCGGGAGGGCAGGGAGAGACCCAGTACTTC. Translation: CASSPGLAGGQGETQYF.

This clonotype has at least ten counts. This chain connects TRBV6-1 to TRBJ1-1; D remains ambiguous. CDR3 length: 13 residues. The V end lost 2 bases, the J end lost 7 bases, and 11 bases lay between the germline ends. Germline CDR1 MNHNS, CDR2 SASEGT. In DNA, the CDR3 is TGTGCCAGCAGTGAACACTTAAATAGTGAAGCTTTCTTT. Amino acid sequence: CASSEHLNSEAFF.

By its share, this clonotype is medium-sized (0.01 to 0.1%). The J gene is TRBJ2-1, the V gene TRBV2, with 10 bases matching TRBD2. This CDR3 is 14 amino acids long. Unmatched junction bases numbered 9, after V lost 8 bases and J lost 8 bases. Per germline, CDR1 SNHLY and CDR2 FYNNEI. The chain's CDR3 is CASATRTSGDEQFF. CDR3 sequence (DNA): TGTGCCAGCGCAACCCGGACTAGCGGCGATGAGCAGTTCTTC.

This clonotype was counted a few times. The CDR3 nucleotides are TGTGCCAGCAGTTTTGACAGAAACATTCAGTACTTC. It is translated as CASSFDRNIQYF. This chain joins TRBV28 and TRBJ2-4, with D possibly being TRBD1 (5 bases). Germline V lookup: CDR1 MDHEN, CDR2 SYDVKM. Trimming left V 3 bases short and J 6 bases short, with 6 bases between. The CDR3 is 12 residues long. Looking up the rest from reference TRBV28 and TRBJ2-4 gives the full variable domain: DVKVTQSSRYLVKRTGEKVFLECVQDMDHENMFWYRQDPGLGLRLIYFSYDVKMKEKGDIPEGYSVSREKKERFSLILESASTNQTSMYLCASSFDRNIQYFGAGTRLSVL.